This is a list of T cell receptor beta chains from one sample in a study of monozygotic twins with inflammatory bowel disease. TCRdb re-called the 5' RACE reads and catalogs CDR3 proteins one per entry, DNA excluded. The sample has some 160,000 distinct CDR3 sequences; the top ten hold around 7%. Sequenced material: blood. The receptors stem from a human donor with ulcerative colitis or Crohn's disease, or a healthy co-twin of an affected twin (not recorded which). CDR3s include the opening cysteine and the closing phenylalanine or tryptophan.

TRBV12-3/TRBV12-4	TRBJ1-2	CASSFDRGNYGYTF
TRBV6-1	TRBJ1-2	CASSEATGVFGYTF
TRBV7-2	TRBJ2-3	CASSPSTSGRPHTQYF
TRBV30	TRBJ2-2	CAWKRSTGTNTGELFF
TRBV20-1	TRBJ2-3	CSTLSGSTDTQYF
TRBV27	TRBJ2-3	CARRTPAPDTQYF
TRBV27	TRBJ2-3	CASSRLAGRSGPDTQYF
TRBV7-9	TRBJ2-4	CASSLAVETNPSF
TRBV10-3	TRBJ1-6	CATNRGQGSPLHF
TRBV30	TRBJ2-7	CAWSYQRGYEQYF
TRBV12-3/TRBV12-4	TRBJ2-7	CASSLSRQYEQYF
TRBV20-1	TRBJ2-1	CSAPGQVRNKQFF
TRBV30	TRBJ1-1	CAWSAGDRGREAFF
TRBV5-1	TRBJ2-7	CASSLGGRGEYEQYF
TRBV5-1	TRBJ2-3	CASNDPGDTQYF
TRBV5-4	TRBJ2-2	CTSSLNPRAGELFF
TRBV6-6	TRBJ1-1	CASSYGSDRGRLF
TRBV7-9	TRBJ1-6	CASSNTGISYNSPLHF
TRBV7-8	TRBJ2-7	CASSLMGSPYEQYF
TRBV20-1	TRBJ2-6	CSAAHDGGFSGANVLTF
TRBV3-1	TRBJ2-1	CASSPRGNGEQFF
TRBV5-6	TRBJ1-2	CASSLDRGRGYTF
TRBV12-3/TRBV12-4	TRBJ1-1	CASKRRAENTEAFF
TRBV4-1	TRBJ1-1	CASSQGDRQNTEAFF
TRBV27	TRBJ2-3	CASSFKSDTQYF
TRBV12-3/TRBV12-4	TRBJ1-5	CASSLPGTGSNQPQHF
TRBV18	TRBJ1-4	CASSPSFGATNEKLFF
TRBV28	TRBJ1-2	CASSVMDSGTDHF
TRBV2	TRBJ1-5	CASSYNRGNNQPQHF
TRBV4-3	TRBJ1-1	CASSFKNTEAFF
TRBV29-1	TRBJ2-5	CSVAQGAGETQYF
TRBV14	TRBJ1-2	CASSQERGGPHGYTF
TRBV5-4	TRBJ2-6	CASSLDRQGTKGGANVLTF
TRBV20-1	TRBJ2-7	CSARSREPSYEQYF
TRBV7-2	TRBJ1-2	CASSPGPDRGGYGYTF
TRBV5-1	TRBJ1-2	CASSLEGTVYGYTF
TRBV11-2	TRBJ2-5	CASSPWGTGVGFQETQYF
TRBV4-1	TRBJ1-3	CASSQQPGQKTSGNTIYF
TRBV5-5	TRBJ2-7	CASSLVLGTSGSEQYF
TRBV27	TRBJ1-5	CASRGDRVNQPQHF
TRBV4-1	TRBJ2-1	CATSGLSGNEQFF
TRBV11-2	TRBJ1-2	CASSLEVASGYTF
TRBV20-1	TRBJ1-2	CSDFDRGEGYGYTF
TRBV5-6	TRBJ2-1	CASSSQGGSYNEQFF
TRBV6-5	TRBJ2-7	CASSYTLTAYEQYF
TRBV7-7	TRBJ2-1	CASSLGWSSGYNEQFF
TRBV5-1	TRBJ2-7	CASSGADLAEQYF
TRBV11-2	TRBJ1-2	CASSSIRRVNNYGYTF
TRBV20-1	TRBJ1-2	CSARDGAGGYGYTF
TRBV4-3	TRBJ1-1	CASSQDRAGIREAFF
TRBV27	TRBJ1-1	CASSKIFVVGALNTEAFF
TRBV10-3	TRBJ2-2	CAISFRGLDTGELFF